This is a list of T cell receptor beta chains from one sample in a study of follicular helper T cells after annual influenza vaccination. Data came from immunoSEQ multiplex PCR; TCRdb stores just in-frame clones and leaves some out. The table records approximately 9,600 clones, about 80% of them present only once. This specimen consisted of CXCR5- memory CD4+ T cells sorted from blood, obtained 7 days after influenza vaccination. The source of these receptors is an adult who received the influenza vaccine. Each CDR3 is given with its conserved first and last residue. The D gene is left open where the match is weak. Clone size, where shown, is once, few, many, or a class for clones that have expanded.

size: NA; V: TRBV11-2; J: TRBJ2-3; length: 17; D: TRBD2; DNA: TGTGCCAGCAGCTCCTTGCTGACTAGCGAGGGTCACAATACGCAGTATTTT; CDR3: CASSSLLTSEGHNTQYF
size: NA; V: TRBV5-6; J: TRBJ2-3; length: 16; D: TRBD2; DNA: TGTGCCAGCAGCTTGGTCCTAGCGGGCCTCACAGATACGCAGTATTTT; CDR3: CASSLVLAGLTDTQYF
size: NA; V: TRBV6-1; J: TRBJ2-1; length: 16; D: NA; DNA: TGTGCCAGCAGTGAACTGAAGGGAAGTGGGTACAATGAGCAGTTCTTC; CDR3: CASSELKGSGYNEQFF
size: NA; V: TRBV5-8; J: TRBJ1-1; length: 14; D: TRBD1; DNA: TGTGCCAGCAGCTTGGGACAGACAGGGTGGGACGCTTTCTTT; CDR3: CASSLGQTGWDAFF
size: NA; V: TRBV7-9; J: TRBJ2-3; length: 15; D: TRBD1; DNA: TGTGCCAGCAGCTTAGACAGGGGTCGCACAGATACGCAGTATTTT; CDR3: CASSLDRGRTDTQYF
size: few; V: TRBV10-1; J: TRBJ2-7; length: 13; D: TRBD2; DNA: TGCGCCAGCACGACTAGCGATAACTACGAGCAGTACTTC; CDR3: CASTTSDNYEQYF
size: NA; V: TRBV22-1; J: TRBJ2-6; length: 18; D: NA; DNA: TGTCCTGGGAGAGGATTCGGAAGCGAACAAAGTCGGGCCAACGTCCTGACTTTC; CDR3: CPGRGFGSEQSRANVLTF
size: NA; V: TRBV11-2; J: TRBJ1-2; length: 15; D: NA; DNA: TGTGCCAGCAGCTTAGGGGCAGGGGAAGTGAGAGGCTACACCTTC; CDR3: CASSLGAGEVRGYTF
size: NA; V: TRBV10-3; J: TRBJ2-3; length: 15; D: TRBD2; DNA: TGTGCCATCAGCCTCGTAGCGGGAGGGCCAGATACGCAGTATTTT; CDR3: CAISLVAGGPDTQYF
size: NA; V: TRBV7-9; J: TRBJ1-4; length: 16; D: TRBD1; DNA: TGTGCCAGCAGCGAAAGGACAGGGTTAACTAATGAAAAACTGTTTTTT; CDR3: CASSERTGLTNEKLFF
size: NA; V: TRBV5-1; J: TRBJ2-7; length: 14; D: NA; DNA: TGCGCCAGCAGCTTGTTTCAGGGCAGGGACGAGCAGTACTTC; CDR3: CASSLFQGRDEQYF
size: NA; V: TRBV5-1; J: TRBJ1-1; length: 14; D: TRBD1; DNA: TGCGCCAGCAGCTTTACAGACAGGGGTACTGAAGCTTTCTTT; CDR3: CASSFTDRGTEAFF
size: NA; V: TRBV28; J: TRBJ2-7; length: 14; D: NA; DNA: TGTGCCACCTTCCGGAGCGGCGGTTACTACGAGCAGTACTTC; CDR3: CATFRSGGYYEQYF
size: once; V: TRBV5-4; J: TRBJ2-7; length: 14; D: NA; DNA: TGTGCCAGCAGCTTGGGTGGGGGCATCTACGAGCAGTACTTC; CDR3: CASSLGGGIYEQYF
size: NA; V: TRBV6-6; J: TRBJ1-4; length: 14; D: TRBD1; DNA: TGTGCCAGCAGTGGGGACAGTGGGGTAGGGAAACTGTTTTTT; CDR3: CASSGDSGVGKLFF
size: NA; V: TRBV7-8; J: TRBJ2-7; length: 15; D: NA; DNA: TGTGCCAGCAGCTTACTGTCCGGGAGCTCCTACGAGCAGTACTTC; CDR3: CASSLLSGSSYEQYF
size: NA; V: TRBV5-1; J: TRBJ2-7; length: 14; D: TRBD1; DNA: TGCGCCAGCAGCTTGGGACAGGGTGGGAACGAGCAGTACTTC; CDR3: CASSLGQGGNEQYF
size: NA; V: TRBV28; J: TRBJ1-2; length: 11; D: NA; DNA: TGTGCCAGCAGCGTGGCTTATGGCTACACCTTC; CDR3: CASSVAYGYTF
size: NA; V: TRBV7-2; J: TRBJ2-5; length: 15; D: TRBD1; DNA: TGTGCCAGCAGCTGGGGGACAGGCCTTCAAGAGACCCAGTACTTC; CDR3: CASSWGTGLQETQYF
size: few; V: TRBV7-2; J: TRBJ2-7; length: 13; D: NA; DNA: TGTGCCAGCAGCTCCAGTACGGGGGTCGAGCAGTACTTC; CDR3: CASSSSTGVEQYF
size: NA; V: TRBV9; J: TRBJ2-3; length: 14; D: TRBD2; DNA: TGTGCCAGCAGCGTAGCGGGGAGGGCAGATACGCAGTATTTT; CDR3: CASSVAGRADTQYF
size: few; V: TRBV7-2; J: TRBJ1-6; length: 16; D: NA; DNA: TGTGCCAGCAGCTTACAGAATTGGCTGATGGATTCACCCCTCCACTTT; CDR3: CASSLQNWLMDSPLHF
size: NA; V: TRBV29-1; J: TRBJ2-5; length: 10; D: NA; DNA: TGCAGCATGTGGCAAGAGACCCAGTACTTC; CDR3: CSMWQETQYF
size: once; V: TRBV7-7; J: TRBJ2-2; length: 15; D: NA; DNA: TGTGCTAGCAGCTTAGACAGTGGGTCGGCCGGGGAGCTGTTTTTT; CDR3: CASSLDSGSAGELFF
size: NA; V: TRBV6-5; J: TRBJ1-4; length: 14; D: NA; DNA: TGTGCCAGCAGCAGCAGCGGCTATAGGGAAAAACTGTTTTTT; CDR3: CASSSSGYREKLFF
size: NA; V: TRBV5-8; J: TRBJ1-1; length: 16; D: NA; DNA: TGTGCCAGCAGCTTGGCCGTCGGTACCGGGAACACTGAAGCTTTCTTT; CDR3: CASSLAVGTGNTEAFF
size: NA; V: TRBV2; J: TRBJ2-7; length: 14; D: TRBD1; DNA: TGTGCCAGCAGGGGGACAGGGGAAAGATACGAGCAGTACTTC; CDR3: CASRGTGERYEQYF
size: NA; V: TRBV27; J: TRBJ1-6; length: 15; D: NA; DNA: TGTGCCAGCAGTTTGCCAGGCGGGGGGAATTCACCCCTCCACTTT; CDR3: CASSLPGGGNSPLHF
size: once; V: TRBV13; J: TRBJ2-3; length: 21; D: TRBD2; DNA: TGTGCCAGCAGCTTTAGGTCCCCTAAGCGGGGGGGCCTTATACACACAGATACGCAGTATTTT; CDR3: CASSFRSPKRGGLIHTDTQYF
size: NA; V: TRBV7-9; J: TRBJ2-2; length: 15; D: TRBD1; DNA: TGTGCCAGCAGCTACAGGGGGCTTGACACCGGGGAGCTGTTTTTT; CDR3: CASSYRGLDTGELFF
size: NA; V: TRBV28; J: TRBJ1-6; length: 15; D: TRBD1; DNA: TGTGCCAGCACAACCGGGCAGGGGGATAATTCACCCCTCCACTTT; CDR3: CASTTGQGDNSPLHF
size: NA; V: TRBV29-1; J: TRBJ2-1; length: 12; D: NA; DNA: TGCAGCGTTGTCCACTACTCCAATGAGCAGTTCTTC; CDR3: CSVVHYSNEQFF
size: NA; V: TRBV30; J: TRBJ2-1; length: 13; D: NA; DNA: TGTGCCTGGAGTGTCAGGACTGGCAATGAGCAGTTCTTC; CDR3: CAWSVRTGNEQFF
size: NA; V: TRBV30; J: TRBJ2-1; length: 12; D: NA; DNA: TGTGCCTGGAGTCGGGGGAACAATGAGCAGTTCTTC; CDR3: CAWSRGNNEQFF
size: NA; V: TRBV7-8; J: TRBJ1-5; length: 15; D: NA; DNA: TGTGCCAGCAGCCTGGGGGGGGGACGCCATCAGCCCCAGCATTTT; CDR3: CASSLGGGRHQPQHF
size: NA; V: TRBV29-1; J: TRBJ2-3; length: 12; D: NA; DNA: TGCAGCGTTGAGGACAGCACAGATGCGCAGTATTTT; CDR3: CSVEDSTDAQYF
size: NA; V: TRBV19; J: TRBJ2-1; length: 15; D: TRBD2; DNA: TGTGCCAGTAGTACAGGACTAGCGGGGGGGAATGAGCAGTTCTTC; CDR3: CASSTGLAGGNEQFF
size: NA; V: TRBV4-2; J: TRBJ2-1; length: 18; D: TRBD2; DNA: TGTGCCAGCAGCCAAGGAGTGACTAGCGGGGGGAGGTCCAATGAGCAGTTCTTC; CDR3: CASSQGVTSGGRSNEQFF
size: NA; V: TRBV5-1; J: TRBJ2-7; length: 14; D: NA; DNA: TGCGCCAGCAGCTTGGACCCAAGCTCCTACGAGCAGTACTTC; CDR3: CASSLDPSSYEQYF
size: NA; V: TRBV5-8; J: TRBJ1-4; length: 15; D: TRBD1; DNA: TGTGCCAGCAGCACCGGACAGGGGGCTGACGAAAAACTGTTTTTT; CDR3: CASSTGQGADEKLFF
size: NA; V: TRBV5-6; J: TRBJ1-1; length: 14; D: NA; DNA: TGTGCCAGCAGCCCCGAGGGGGGGGTCACTGAAGCTTTCTTT; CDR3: CASSPEGGVTEAFF
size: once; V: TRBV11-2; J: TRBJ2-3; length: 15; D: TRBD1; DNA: TGTGCCAGCAGCGCAAGGACAGGAGCCACAGATACGCAGTATTTT; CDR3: CASSARTGATDTQYF
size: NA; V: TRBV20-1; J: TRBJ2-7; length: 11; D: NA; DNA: TGCAGTGCTATGGGCTGGGACGAGCAGTACTTC; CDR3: CSAMGWDEQYF
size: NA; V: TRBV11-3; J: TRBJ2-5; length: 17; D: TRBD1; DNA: TGTGCCGGCGCGCAAGGGACAGGGGTTTTCTTGTCCGAGACCCAGTACTTC; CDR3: CAGAQGTGVFLSETQYF
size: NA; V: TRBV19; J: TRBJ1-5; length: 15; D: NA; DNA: TGTGCCAGTAGTATAGGACTTGGGGGCAATCAGCCCCAGCATTTT; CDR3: CASSIGLGGNQPQHF
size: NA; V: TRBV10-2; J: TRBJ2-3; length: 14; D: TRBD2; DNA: TGCGCCAGCAGCACTAGCGGGAGGGCAGATACGCAGTATTTT; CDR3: CASSTSGRADTQYF
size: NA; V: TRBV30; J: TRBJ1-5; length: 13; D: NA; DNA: TGTGCCTGGAGTGGGAACAGCAATCAGCCCCAGCATTTT; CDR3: CAWSGNSNQPQHF
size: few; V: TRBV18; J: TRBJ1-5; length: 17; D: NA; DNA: TGTGCCAGCTCACGATCAGGGTCCGATCGTCTGAATCAGCCCCAGCATTTT; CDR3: CASSRSGSDRLNQPQHF
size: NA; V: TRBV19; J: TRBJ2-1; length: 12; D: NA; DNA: TGTGCCAGTAGTCGAGGCGGGAATGAGCAGTTCTTC; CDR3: CASSRGGNEQFF
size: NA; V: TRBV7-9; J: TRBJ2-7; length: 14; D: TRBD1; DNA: TGTGCCAGCAGCTTGGGACAGAGCTCCTACGAGCAGTACTTC; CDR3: CASSLGQSSYEQYF